Presented here are 11 T cell receptor beta chains from one specimen sequenced in a study of T cell changes during pregnancy in multiple sclerosis. The data were produced by immunoSEQ multiplex PCR, yet TCRdb's version contains in-frame clones alone and is incomplete. The table lists under 50,000 clones, around 93% of them singletons, with about 4% in the top ten. The source was CD8+ T cells from peripheral blood mononuclear cells, collected after pregnancy. The receptors originated from a female donor with multiple sclerosis, enrolled in a pregnancy study.

The rearrangement uses TRBV30 and TRBJ2-3, with D perhaps TRBD1 (5 bases). The germline V gene has CDR1 GTSNPN and CDR2 SVGIG (reference sequence). The CDR3 is made up of 15 amino acids. Trimming shortened V by 6 bases and J by 4 bases, and 20 bases separated the two germline ends. This chain's CDR3 is CACLGGAFNADTQYF. The CDR3 DNA reads TGTGCCTGCTTGGGTGGGGCTTTTAACGCAGATACGCAGTATTTT.

This clone appeared a single time. V is TRBV5-4 and J is TRBJ2-5; a weak D match, TRBD1 (5 bases). V was trimmed by 5 bases and J by 3 bases, leaving 11 bases between them. Germline CDR1 reads SGHNT; CDR2 reads YYREEE (reference sequence). The CDR3 length is 13 residues. CDR3 sequence: CASRPTGKETQYF. The CDR3 nucleotides are TGTGCCAGCAGGCCCACAGGCAAAGAGACCCAGTACTTC.

The rearrangement links TRBV11-2 to TRBJ2-7, with TRBD1 identical over 10 bases. J gave up 5 bases and V 5 bases, and 9 bases lay outside the gene matches. CDR1 is SGHAT and CDR2 is FQNNGV in the germline V gene. This CDR3 contains 15 residues. The CDR3 DNA reads TGTGCCAGCAGCCCCGGACAGGGGGTTTTCAACGAGCAGTACTTC. Amino acid sequence: CASSPGQGVFNEQYF.

As to this clone: A far bigger clonotype differs at one base, so this is likely a read error. Within the sample, other DNA sequences also encode this same CDR3. The V call is TRBV30, the J call TRBJ2-6; D possibly corresponds to TRBD2 (5 bases). This CDR3 region has 14 residues. V was trimmed by 8 bases and J by 0 bases, leaving 11 bases between them. Germline V gene data show CDR1 as GTSNPN and CDR2 as SVGIG (reference sequence). The DNA for the CDR3 is TGTGCCGGAGGCGACATCTCTGGGGCCAACGTCCTGACTTTC. Protein sequence: CAGGDISGANVLTF.

The J gene is TRBJ2-1, the V gene TRBV29-1, with 11 positions matching TRBD2. CDR1 SQVTM and CDR2 ANQGSEA come from the germline V gene. This CDR3 is built from 16 residues. The junction had 11 bases not matched to a gene; V was cut back by 2 bases and J by 8 bases. CDR3 in DNA: TGCAGCGTTGAATTTATACTAGCGGGAGCTACCGATGAGCAGTTCTTC. This encodes CSVEFILAGATDEQFF.

This clone was seen more than once but under ten times. This chain joins TRBV28 and TRBJ1-1; the D is unclear. This CDR3 is built from 10 residues. Per germline, CDR1 MDHEN and CDR2 SYDVKM. Deletions cut 10 bases from V and 8 bases from J, with 11 bases between. In DNA, the CDR3 is TGTGCCACCAAGACGGGGGAAGCTTTCTTT. This gives the protein CATKTGEAFF.

The chain's CDR3 is CASSLGLLGEQFF. The CDR3 nucleotides read TGTGCCAGCAGTCTAGGACTATTAGGTGAGCAGTTCTTC. The V gene is TRBV6-5, the J gene TRBJ2-1; the D gene is possibly TRBD2 (6 bases). Trimming left V 5 bases short and J 9 bases short, with 14 bases between. The germline V gene has CDR1 MNHEY and CDR2 SVGAGI. CDR3 size: 13 residues.

The chain links TRBV28 to TRBJ1-1; D unclear. The germline V gene encodes CDR1 MDHEN and CDR2 SYDVKM. Trimming cost V 3 bases and J 1 base, with 6 bases left between them. There are 13 residues in the CDR3. This CDR3 is CASSFARNTEAFF. The DNA of the CDR3 is TGTGCCAGCAGTTTCGCCAGGAACACTGAAGCTTTCTTT.

This rearrangement joins TRBV28 to TRBJ1-1; the D gene is possibly TRBD1 (6 bases). The CDR3 extends over 15 amino acids. Per germline, CDR1 MDHEN and CDR2 SYDVKM. V lost 5 bases and J 3 bases, leaving 16 bases between the germline ends. CDR3 sequence (DNA): TGTGCCAGCAGTCTTCCTTCTACAGGGTACACTGAAGCTTTCTTT. Translated: CASSLPSTGYTEAFF.

The chain is built from TRBV6-5 and TRBJ2-2, with D maybe TRBD2 (5 bases). V gave up 6 bases and J gave up 6 bases, with 17 bases separating them. Germline V gene lookup returns CDR1 MNHEY and CDR2 SVGAGI. The CDR3 has 15 residues. The CDR3 is CASSLATGRAGELFF. The CDR3 DNA follows: TGTGCCAGCAGCCTTGCCACCGGGCGGGCCGGGGAGCTGTTTTTT.

This clone was picked up a small number of times. The J gene is TRBJ1-2, the V gene TRBV4-1, with 7 bases lining up with TRBD1. J was trimmed by 2 bases and V by 8 bases; bases with no gene match: 11. Germline-derived CDR1 and CDR2 are MGHRA and YSYEKL. This CDR3 has 15 amino acids. This CDR3 reads CASFGQAFTNYGYTF. The CDR3 bases are TGCGCCAGCTTCGGACAGGCCTTTACCAACTATGGCTACACCTTC.